This TCR beta chain was profiled in a study of blood T cell repertoires in COVID-19 (TCRdb year 2020). For the wider study: Samples covering the acute and convalescent phases of COVID-19 were provided by collaborators in the United States, Italy and Spain. The repertoires were released in a freely available public database meant as a resource for research on the immune response to SARS-CoV-2. Subjects who had been exposed to COVID-19, were actively infected with it, or had recovered from it provided the deeply sampled blood TCRbeta repertoires that made up the dataset. Sample metadata almost always included a de-identified subject ID, COVID-19 status, age in years and sex. The material from the prospective study consisted of cDNA or gDNA derived from T cells, B-cell-depleted T cells, or PBMCs. The samples were drawn from the first 160 participants of the ongoing ImmuneRACE study and from under 1,500 subjects provided by 6 global collaborators. Where available, HLA class I and class II types were taken from metadata supplied by the sample provider and were not determined by assay-based typing.

On this clone: Which antigen it targets is not known. There are no base qualities to consult, and no much larger clone falls within one base.

Each collaborating institution followed its own protocols to collect whole blood in K2EDTA tubes. Collaborator samples were shipped for TCRbeta analysis as frozen whole blood, isolated PBMCs, or DNA extracted from either sample type. The study at large found these results: Clinical and demographic metadata were provided uncurated, with the amount varying by source and participant.

TCRbeta CDR3 regions were amplified from genomic DNA by means of the immunoSEQ Assay, a bias-controlled multiplex PCR. The authors' pipeline ran thus. The number of nucleated cells in each sample was estimated by amplification of reference gene primers within the assay. To quantify the absolute abundance of each unique TCRbeta CDR3 rearrangement, sequence reads were collapsed and filtered. For each sample, productive Simpson clonality was calculated as the square root of Simpson's diversity index over productive rearrangements. TCRdb holds this immuneACCESS table with in-frame rearrangements only. Some clones are missing; in checked studies, unresolved V genes explain under half, and the rest has no known cause. The V and J calls and clone size were taken over from that table, and D and trimming were inferred from the DNA. Recorded for this sample are some 23,000 clones; 87% of them occurred a single time. Roughly 10% of the sample rests with the top ten.

The source is a human donor with active COVID-19. The donor label of this sample is uncertain. Sequencing input: peripheral blood.

The sequenced DNA: TGCGCCAGCAGCTTGCCGACACCGAACACTGAAGCTTTCTTT. Its product reads: CASSLPTPNTEAFF. The chain uses TRBV5-1 and TRBJ1-1; a confident D gene designation cannot be given. According to the germline V gene, CDR1 reads SGHRS and CDR2 reads YFSETQ. The CDR3 goes from the cysteine to the phenylalanine over 14 residues. The kept DNA is CDR3 alone, 42 bases in frame from the first base. At the junction V is shortened by 1 base and J by 1 base, with 8 bases in between.